Here is one T cell receptor (beta chain) with its context. Seattle researchers signed up patients amid active infection and tracked them longitudinally. Original handling: Cell counts per sample came from amplifying reference gene primers. Produced via immunoSEQ multiplex PCR; TCRdb's table is partial and in-frame only. For V, J and clone size, that table is used; D and trimming come from the DNA. The top ten hold 10% to 12% of the sample, which has about 260,000 clones, roughly 86% seen once. This record belongs to a study of blood T cell repertoires in COVID-19. V was pared by 4 bases and J by 5 bases, with 4 bases of the junction left unmatched. The CDR3 length is 14 residues. Germline V gives CDR1 SGHNT, CDR2 YYREEE (reference sequence).

The chain employs TRBV5-4 and TRBJ2-1; the match to TRBD2 covers 9 bases. This clonotype originated in a woman aged 25 to 39 with COVID-19, enrolled during active disease. The specimen was peripheral blood. The CDR3 reads CASSTASGNNEQFF. CDR3 in DNA: TGTGCCAGCAGCACAGCTAGCGGGAACAATGAGCAGTTCTTC.